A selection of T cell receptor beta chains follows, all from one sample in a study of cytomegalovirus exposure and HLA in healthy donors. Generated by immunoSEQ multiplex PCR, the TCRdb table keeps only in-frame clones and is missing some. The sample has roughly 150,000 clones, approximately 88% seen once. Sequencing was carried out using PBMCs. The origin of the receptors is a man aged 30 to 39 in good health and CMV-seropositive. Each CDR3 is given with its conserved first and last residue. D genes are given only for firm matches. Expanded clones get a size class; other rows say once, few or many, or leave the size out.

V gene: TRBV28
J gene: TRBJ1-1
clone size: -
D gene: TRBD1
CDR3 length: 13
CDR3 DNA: TGTGCCAGCAGTACCGGGACAGGGAATGAAGCTTTCTTT
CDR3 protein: CASSTGTGNEAFF

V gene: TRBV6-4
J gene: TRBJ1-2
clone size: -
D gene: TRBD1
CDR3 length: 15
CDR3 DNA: TGTGCCAGCAGTGATGGACAGGGGGCTTCCTATGGCTACACCTTC
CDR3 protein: CASSDGQGASYGYTF

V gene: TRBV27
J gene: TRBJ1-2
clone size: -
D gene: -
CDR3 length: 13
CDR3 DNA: TGTGCCAGCAGCTTGGACACAGACTATGGCTACACCTTC
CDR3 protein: CASSLDTDYGYTF

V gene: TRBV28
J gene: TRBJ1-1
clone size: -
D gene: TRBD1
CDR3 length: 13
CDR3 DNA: TGTGCCAGCAGTTTTGACAGGGGGCTTGAAGCTTTCTTT
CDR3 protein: CASSFDRGLEAFF

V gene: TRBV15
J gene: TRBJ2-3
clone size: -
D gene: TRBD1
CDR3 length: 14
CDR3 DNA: TGTGCCACCAGGGGTGGGACAGCACGGGGTACGCAGTATTTT
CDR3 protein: CATRGGTARGTQYF

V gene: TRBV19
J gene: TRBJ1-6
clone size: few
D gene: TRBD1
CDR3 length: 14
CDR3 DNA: TGTGCCAGTAGTCGGGACAGGGAAAATTCACCCCTCCACTTT
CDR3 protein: CASSRDRENSPLHF

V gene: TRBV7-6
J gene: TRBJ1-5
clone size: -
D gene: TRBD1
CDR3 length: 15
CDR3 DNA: TGTGCCAGCAGCTTAGGGACAGGGGGTAATCAGCCCCAGCATTTT
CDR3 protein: CASSLGTGGNQPQHF

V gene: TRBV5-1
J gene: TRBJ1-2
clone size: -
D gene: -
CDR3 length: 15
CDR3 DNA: TGCGCCAGCAGCTTGGAGGGGTCCAGTGGGGATGGCTACACCTTC
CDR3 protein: CASSLEGSSGDGYTF

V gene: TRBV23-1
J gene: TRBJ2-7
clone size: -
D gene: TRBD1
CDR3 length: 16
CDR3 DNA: TGCGCCAGCAGTCAATGGACAGGTTCTGGTTCTTACGAGCAGTACTTC
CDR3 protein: CASSQWTGSGSYEQYF

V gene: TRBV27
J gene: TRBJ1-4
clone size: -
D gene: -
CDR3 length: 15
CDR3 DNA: TGTGCCAGCAGGGACCGGAAGGGGAACGGTGAAAAACTGTTTTTT
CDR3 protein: CASRDRKGNGEKLFF

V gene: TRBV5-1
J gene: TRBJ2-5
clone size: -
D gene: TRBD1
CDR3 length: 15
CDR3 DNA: TGCGCCAGCAGCTTGGGGGGGACAGGGTCGGAGACCCAGTACTTC
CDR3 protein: CASSLGGTGSETQYF

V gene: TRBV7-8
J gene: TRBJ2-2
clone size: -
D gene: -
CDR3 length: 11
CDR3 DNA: TGTGCCAGCAGCCATACCGGGGAGCTGTTTTTT
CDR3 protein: CASSHTGELFF

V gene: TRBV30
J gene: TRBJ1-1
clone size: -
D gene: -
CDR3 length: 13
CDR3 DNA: TGTGCCTGGAGATTAGACACCGACACTGAAGCTTTCTTT
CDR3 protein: CAWRLDTDTEAFF